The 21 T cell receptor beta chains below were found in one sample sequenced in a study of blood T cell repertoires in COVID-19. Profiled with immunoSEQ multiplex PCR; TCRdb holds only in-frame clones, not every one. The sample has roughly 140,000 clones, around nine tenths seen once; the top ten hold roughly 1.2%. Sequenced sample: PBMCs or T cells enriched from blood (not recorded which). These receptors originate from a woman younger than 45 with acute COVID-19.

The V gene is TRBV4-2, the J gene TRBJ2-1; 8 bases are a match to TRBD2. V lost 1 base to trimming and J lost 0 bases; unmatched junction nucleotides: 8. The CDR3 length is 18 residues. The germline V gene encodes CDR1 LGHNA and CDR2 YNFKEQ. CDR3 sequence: CASSQGGASGLSYNEQFF. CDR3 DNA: TGTGCCAGCAGCCAAGGGGGGGCTAGCGGGCTCTCCTACAATGAGCAGTTCTTC.

The CDR3 DNA follows: TGCAGCGTAACTAGCGCAGCCTACGAGCAGTACTTC. Translated: CSVTSAAYEQYF. The chain uses TRBV29-1 and TRBJ2-7, with 7 bases lining up with TRBD2. The CDR3 is made up of 12 amino acids. Per the germline V gene, CDR1 is SQVTM and CDR2 is ANQGSEA. V trimming: 6 bases; J trimming: 2 bases; junction bases outside the gene matches: 4.

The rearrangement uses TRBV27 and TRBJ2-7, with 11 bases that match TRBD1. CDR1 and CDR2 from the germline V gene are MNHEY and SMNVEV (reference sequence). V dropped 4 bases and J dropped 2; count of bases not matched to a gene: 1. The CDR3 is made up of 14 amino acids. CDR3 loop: CASSWTGGPYEQYF. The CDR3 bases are TGTGCCAGCAGTTGGACAGGGGGCCCCTACGAGCAGTACTTC.

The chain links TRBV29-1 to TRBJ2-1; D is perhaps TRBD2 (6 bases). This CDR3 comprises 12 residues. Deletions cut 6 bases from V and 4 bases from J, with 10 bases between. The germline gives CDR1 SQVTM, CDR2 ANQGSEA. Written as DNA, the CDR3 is TGCAGCGTCGGGAGCGGATACAATGAGCAGTTCTTC. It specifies CSVGSGYNEQFF.

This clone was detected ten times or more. For the CDR3, the DNA is TGTGCCAGCAGCTTAGACTTTCGGTCTAGCGGGCGTTTAGGGCAGTACTTC. As protein: CASSLDFRSSGRLGQYF. The chain employs TRBV7-2 and TRBJ2-7; 8 nucleotides agree with TRBD2. CDR3 length: 17 residues. The germline V gene has CDR1 SGHTA and CDR2 FQGNSA. V was clipped by 1 base and J by 9 bases; unmatched bases: 17.

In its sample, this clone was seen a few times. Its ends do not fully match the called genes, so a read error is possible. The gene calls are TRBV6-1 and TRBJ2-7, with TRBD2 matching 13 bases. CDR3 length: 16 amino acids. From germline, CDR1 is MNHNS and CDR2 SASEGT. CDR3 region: CASGDPGLAGSYEQYF. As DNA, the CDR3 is TGTGCCAGCGGTGACCCGGGACTAGCGGGATCCTACGAGCAGTACTTC.

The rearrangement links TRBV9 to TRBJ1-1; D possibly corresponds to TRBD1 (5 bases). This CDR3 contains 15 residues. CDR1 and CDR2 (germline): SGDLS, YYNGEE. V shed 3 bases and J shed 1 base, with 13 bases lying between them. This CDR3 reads CASSANTGANTEAFF. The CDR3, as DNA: TGTGCCAGCAGCGCTAATACAGGAGCGAACACTGAAGCTTTCTTT.

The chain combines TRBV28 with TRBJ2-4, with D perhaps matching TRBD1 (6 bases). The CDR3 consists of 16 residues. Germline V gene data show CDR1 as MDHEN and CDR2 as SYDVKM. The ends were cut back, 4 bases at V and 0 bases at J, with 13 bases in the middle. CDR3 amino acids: CASSSAGELAKNIQYF. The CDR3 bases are TGTGCCAGCAGTTCAGCAGGGGAGCTAGCCAAAAACATTCAGTACTTC.

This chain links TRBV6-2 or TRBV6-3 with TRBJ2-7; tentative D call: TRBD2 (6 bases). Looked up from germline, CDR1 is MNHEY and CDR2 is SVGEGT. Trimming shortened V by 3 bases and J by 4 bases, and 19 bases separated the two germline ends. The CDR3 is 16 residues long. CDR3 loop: CASSYRPPGDLYEQYF. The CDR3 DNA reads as TGTGCCAGCAGTTATCGCCCCCCGGGGGACCTTTACGAGCAGTACTTC.

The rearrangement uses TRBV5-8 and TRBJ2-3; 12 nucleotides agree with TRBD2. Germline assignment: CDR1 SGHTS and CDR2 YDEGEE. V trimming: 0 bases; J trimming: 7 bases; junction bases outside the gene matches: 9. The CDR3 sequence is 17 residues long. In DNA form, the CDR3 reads TGTGCCAGCAGCTTGGTGCCTAGCGGGAGGGCCGTATATACGCAGTATTTT. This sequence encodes CASSLVPSGRAVYTQYF.

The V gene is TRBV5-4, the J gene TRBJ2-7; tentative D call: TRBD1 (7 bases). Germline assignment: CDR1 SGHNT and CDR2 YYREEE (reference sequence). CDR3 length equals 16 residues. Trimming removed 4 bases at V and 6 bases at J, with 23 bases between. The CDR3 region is CASSQYQGGLPGEQYF. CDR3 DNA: TGTGCCAGCAGCCAATACCAGGGGGGACTCCCCGGCGAGCAGTACTTC. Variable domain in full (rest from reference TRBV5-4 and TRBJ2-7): ETGVTQSPTHLIKTRGQQVTLRCSSQSGHNTVSWYQQALGQGPQFIFQYYREEENGRGNFPPRFSGLQFPNYSSELNVNALELDDSALYLCASSQYQGGLPGEQYFGPGTRLTVT.

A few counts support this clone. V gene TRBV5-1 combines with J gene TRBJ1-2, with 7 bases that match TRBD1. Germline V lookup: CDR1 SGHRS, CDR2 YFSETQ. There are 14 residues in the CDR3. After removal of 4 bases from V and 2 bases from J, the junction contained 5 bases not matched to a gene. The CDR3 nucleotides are TGCGCCAGCAGCCAGGACAGGATGAACTATGGCTACACCTTC. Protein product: CASSQDRMNYGYTF.

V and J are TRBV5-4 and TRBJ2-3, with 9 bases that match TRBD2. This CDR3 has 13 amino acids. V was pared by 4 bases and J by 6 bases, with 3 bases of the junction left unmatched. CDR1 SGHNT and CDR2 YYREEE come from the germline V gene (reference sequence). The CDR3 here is CASSGTSKDTQYF. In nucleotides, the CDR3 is TGTGCCAGCAGCGGGACTAGCAAGGATACGCAGTATTTT.

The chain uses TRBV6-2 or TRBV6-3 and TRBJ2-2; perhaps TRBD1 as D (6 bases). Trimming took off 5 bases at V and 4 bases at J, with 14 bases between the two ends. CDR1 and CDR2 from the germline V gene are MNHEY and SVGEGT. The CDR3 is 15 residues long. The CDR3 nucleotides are TGTGCCAGCAGTCCCATTGACAGGTCCACCGGGGAGCTGTTTTTT. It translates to CASSPIDRSTGELFF.

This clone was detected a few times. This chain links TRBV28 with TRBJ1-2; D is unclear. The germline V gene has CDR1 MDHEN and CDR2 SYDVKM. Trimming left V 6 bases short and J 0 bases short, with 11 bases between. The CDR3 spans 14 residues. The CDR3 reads CASRSHQSNYGYTF. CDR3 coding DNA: TGTGCCAGCAGGTCCCACCAGTCTAACTATGGCTACACCTTC.

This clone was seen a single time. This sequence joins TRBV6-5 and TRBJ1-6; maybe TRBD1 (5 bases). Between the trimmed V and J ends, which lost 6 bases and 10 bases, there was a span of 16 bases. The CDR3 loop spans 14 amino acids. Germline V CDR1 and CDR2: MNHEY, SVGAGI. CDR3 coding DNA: TGTGCCAGCAGCACCAGCCCTACAGGCTCACCCCTCCACTTT. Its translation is CASSTSPTGSPLHF.

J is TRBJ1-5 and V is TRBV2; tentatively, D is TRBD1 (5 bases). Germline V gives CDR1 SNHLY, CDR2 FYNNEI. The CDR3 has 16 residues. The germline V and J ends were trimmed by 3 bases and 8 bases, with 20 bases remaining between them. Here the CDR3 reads CASSDSGFGALEPQHF. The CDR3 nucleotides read TGTGCCAGCAGTGATAGTGGATTTGGGGCTCTGGAGCCCCAGCATTTT.

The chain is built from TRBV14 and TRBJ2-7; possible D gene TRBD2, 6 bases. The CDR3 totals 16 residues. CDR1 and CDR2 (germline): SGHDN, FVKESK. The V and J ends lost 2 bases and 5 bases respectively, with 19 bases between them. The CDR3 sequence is CASSQRGRITSHEQYF. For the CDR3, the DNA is TGTGCCAGCAGCCAACGAGGACGGATTACTAGCCACGAGCAGTACTTC.

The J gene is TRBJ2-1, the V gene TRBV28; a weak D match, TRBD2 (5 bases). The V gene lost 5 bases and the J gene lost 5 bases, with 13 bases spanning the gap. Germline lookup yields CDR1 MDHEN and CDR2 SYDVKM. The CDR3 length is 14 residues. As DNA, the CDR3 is TGTGCCAGCAGTCCCCGGCGGGCCAACAATGAGCAGTTCTTC. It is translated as CASSPRRANNEQFF.

CDR3 sequence: CASSPGTGEKLFF. The CDR3 DNA sequence: TGTGCCAGCAGCCCCGGGACAGGTGAAAAACTGTTTTTT. This chain links TRBV28 with TRBJ1-4, with TRBD1 identical over 8 bases. With V trimmed by 6 bases and J by 7 bases, 4 bases remained unmatched. The CDR3 contains 13 residues. CDR1 is MDHEN, CDR2 SYDVKM, per germline.

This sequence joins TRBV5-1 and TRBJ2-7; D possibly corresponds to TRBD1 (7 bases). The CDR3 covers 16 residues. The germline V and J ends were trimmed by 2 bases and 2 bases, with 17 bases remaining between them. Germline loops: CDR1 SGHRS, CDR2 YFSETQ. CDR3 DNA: TGCGCCAGCAGCTTCAGGGGGGCAGGGGGTGCCTACGAGCAGTACTTC. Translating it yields CASSFRGAGGAYEQYF.